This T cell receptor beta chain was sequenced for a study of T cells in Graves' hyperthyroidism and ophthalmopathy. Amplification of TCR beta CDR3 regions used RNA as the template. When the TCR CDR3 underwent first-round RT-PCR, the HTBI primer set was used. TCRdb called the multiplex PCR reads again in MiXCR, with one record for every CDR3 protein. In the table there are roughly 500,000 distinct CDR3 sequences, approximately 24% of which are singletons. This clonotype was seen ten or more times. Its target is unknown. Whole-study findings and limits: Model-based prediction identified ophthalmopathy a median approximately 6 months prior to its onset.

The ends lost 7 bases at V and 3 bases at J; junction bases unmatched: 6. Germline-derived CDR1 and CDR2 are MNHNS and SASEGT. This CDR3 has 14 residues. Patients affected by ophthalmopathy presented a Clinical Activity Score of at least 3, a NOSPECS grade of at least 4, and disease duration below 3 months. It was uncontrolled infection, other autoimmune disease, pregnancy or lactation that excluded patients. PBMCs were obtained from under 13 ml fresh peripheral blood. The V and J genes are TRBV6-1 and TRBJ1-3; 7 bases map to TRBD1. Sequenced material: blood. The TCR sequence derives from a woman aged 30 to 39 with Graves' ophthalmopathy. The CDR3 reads CASKNPGGGNTIYF. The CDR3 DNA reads TGTGCCAGCAAAAACCCAGGGGGTGGAAACACCATATATTTT.